This T cell receptor beta chain was captured in a study of PD-1 blockade in mismatch repair-deficient tumors. In germline, CDR1 is SGHNT, CDR2 YYREEE (reference sequence). The CDR3 totals 15 residues. Trimming took 2 bases from V and 11 from J, leaving 22 bases between them. Mismatch repair deficiency was confirmed in all patients, by PCR or immunohistochemistry. TCRs were sequenced from three patients responding to pembrolizumab. General study results and limits: Rapid post-treatment expansion, then contraction, generally preceding radiologic response, marked tumor-resident clones.

Only in-frame clones appear in the TCRdb table, and some are missing; sequencing was by immunoSEQ multiplex PCR. The table shows about 68,000 clones, with 60% to 80% occurring only once. Concerning this clone itself: Antigen: not known.

The genes are TRBV5-4 and TRBJ1-1; possibly TRBD1 for D (5 bases). This TCR was recovered from an adult with mismatch repair-deficient cancer. Sequenced here: peripheral blood, sampled 2 weeks after starting pembrolizumab. The chain's CDR3 is CASSFKSRRGDAAFF. CDR3 in DNA: TGTGCCAGCAGCTTCAAGTCTCGGCGGGGGGATGCGGCTTTCTTT.